The 29 T cell receptor beta chains presented below share a single source sample, sequenced in a study of blood T cell repertoires in COVID-19. The repertoire was sequenced with immunoSEQ multiplex PCR; TCRdb's copy has only in-frame clones and lacks some. Counted here are 200,000 to 300,000 clones, 80% to 90% occurring once; the ten biggest clones make up less than 5%. Sequencing input: peripheral blood. These receptors originate from a man aged 55 to 69 with acute or convalescent COVID-19.

This chain joins TRBV7-9 and TRBJ2-7, with TRBD1 matching over 7 bases. With 5 bases clipped from V and 3 bases from J, the junction kept 4 bases outside the gene matches. The germline V gene encodes CDR1 SEHNR and CDR2 FQNEAQ (reference sequence). CDR3 length equals 13 residues. CDR3: CASSGRTGYEQYF. The CDR3 DNA reads as TGTGCCAGCAGCGGCCGGACAGGCTACGAGCAGTACTTC.

The chain joins TRBV7-9 to TRBJ2-3, with D perhaps TRBD2 (6 bases). With 5 bases removed from V and 3 bases from J, the gap between germline ends came to 18 bases. Germline-derived CDR1 and CDR2 are SEHNR and FQNEAQ (reference sequence). The CDR3 runs to 16 residues. CDR3 in amino acids: CASSHFRSGGTDTQYF. The CDR3 region has the DNA TGTGCCAGCAGCCACTTTAGGTCCGGGGGAACAGATACGCAGTATTTT.

This chain connects TRBV19 to TRBJ1-1; D gene ambiguous. This CDR3 spans 13 amino acids. Germline V gives CDR1 LNHDA, CDR2 SQIVND (reference sequence). Trimming pared 8 bases from V and 5 bases from J, leaving 15 bases between. CDR3 in amino acids: CASGPAGRTEAFF. In DNA form, the CDR3 reads TGTGCCAGTGGACCGGCGGGGAGAACTGAAGCTTTCTTT.

This clone was seen only a few times. The chain links TRBV6-6 to TRBJ2-7; TRBD2 matches 8 bases. Germline V CDR1 and CDR2: MNHNY, SVGAGI (reference sequence). Trimming removed 2 bases from V and 6 bases from J; junction bases left unmatched: 6. There are 14 residues in the CDR3. The DNA for the CDR3 is TGTGCCAGCAGTTACGGCGGGGGGTTTATCGAGCAGTACTTC. Its protein product is CASSYGGGFIEQYF.

V gene TRBV7-9 combines with J gene TRBJ1-4, with D perhaps TRBD1 (5 bases). CDR1 is SEHNR and CDR2 is FQNEAQ in the germline V gene (reference sequence). The CDR3 sequence is 18 residues long. Between the trimmed V and J ends, which lost 0 bases and 0 bases, there was a span of 14 bases. The CDR3 DNA reads TGTGCCAGCAGCTTAGCGCAGTGGGGCGACGCAACTAATGAAAAACTGTTTTTT. Its translation is CASSLAQWGDATNEKLFF.

The chain employs TRBV4-2 and TRBJ1-2; D ambiguous. This CDR3 has 14 amino acids. Deletions cut 1 base from V and 4 bases from J, with 10 bases between. Germline assignment: CDR1 LGHNA and CDR2 YNFKEQ. The CDR3 sequence: CASSQGDRGYGYTF. The CDR3 DNA sequence: TGTGCCAGCAGCCAAGGAGACCGAGGCTATGGCTACACCTTC.

The J gene is TRBJ2-3, the V gene TRBV6-6; D is ambiguous. V was trimmed by 3 bases and J by 4 bases, leaving 5 bases between them. This CDR3 contains 12 residues. CDR1 MNHNY and CDR2 SVGAGI come from the germline V gene (reference sequence). DNA for the CDR3: TGTGCCAGCAGTTATACGGCAGATACGCAGTATTTT. Residues: CASSYTADTQYF.

In the case of this clone: Other DNA sequences of this sample code for an identical CDR3. The V gene is TRBV7-2, the J gene TRBJ2-7; 8 bases map to TRBD1. The CDR3 extends over 14 amino acids. V was clipped by 5 bases and J by 2 bases; unmatched bases: 5. The germline V gene encodes CDR1 SGHTA and CDR2 FQGNSA. CDR3 region: CASSPGQGAYEQYF. DNA for the CDR3: TGTGCCAGCAGCCCCGGACAGGGAGCCTACGAGCAGTACTTC.

This chain connects TRBV7-8 to TRBJ1-2, with 11 bases fitting TRBD1. Germline CDR1 is SGHVS and CDR2 is FQNEAQ. J lost 2 bases, V lost 5 bases, and 4 bases had no gene match. This CDR3 has 15 amino acids. CDR3 nucleotide sequence: TGTGCCAGCAGCATGGACAGGGGGCCAAACTATGGCTACACCTTC. The encoded protein is CASSMDRGPNYGYTF.

The V call is TRBV6-5, the J call TRBJ2-3, with TRBD2 as a possible D gene (5 bases). V was trimmed by 8 bases and J by 3 bases, leaving 9 bases between them. This CDR3 is 12 amino acids long. The germline V gene encodes CDR1 MNHEY and CDR2 SVGAGI. The CDR3 coding sequence is TGTGCCAGCGGCGGGCCGACAGATACGCAGTATTTT. Translation gives CASGGPTDTQYF.

This clone has just a few counts. The rearrangement links TRBV9 to TRBJ1-3; D unresolved. V lost 0 bases, J lost 4 bases, and 11 bases lay in between. The CDR3 covers 15 residues. From germline, CDR1 is SGDLS and CDR2 YYNGEE. The CDR3 nucleotides read TGTGCCAGCAGCGTAGGAGAGGGAGCAGGAAACACCATATATTTT. Encoded protein: CASSVGEGAGNTIYF.

The chain has TRBV3-1 (or the pseudogene TRBV3-2) and TRBJ1-1; D possibly corresponds to TRBD1 (5 bases). Germline V gene sequence: CDR1 LGHDT, CDR2 YNNKEL (reference sequence). This CDR3 comprises 13 residues. Trimming removed 4 bases from V and 5 bases from J, with 11 bases in between. The CDR3: CASSPRGGTEAFF. The CDR3 DNA follows: TGTGCCAGCAGCCCTCGGGGGGGAACTGAAGCTTTCTTT.

The chain uses TRBV30 and TRBJ1-5, with D perhaps TRBD1 (6 bases). The CDR3 has 14 amino acids. CDR1 GTSNPN and CDR2 SVGIG come from the germline V gene (reference sequence). The V end was cut by 4 bases, the J end by 0 bases, with 10 bases between. Written as DNA, the CDR3 is TGTGCCTGGACCATAGGGGGTAGCAATCAGCCCCAGCATTTT. Translating it yields CAWTIGGSNQPQHF. The entire variable domain, with the rest obtained from reference TRBV30 and TRBJ1-5, is as follows: SQTIHQWPATLVQPVGSPLSLECTVEGTSNPNLYWYRQAAGRGLQLLFYSVGIGQISSEVPQNLSASRPQDRQFILSSKKLLLSDSGFYLCAWTIGGSNQPQHFGDGTRLSIL.

This clone was counted between two and nine times. The chain has TRBV2 and TRBJ2-3, with 11 bases fitting TRBD2. With V trimmed by 5 bases and J by 6 bases, 7 bases remained unmatched. This CDR3 has 15 residues. CDR1 is SNHLY and CDR2 is FYNNEI in the germline V gene. CDR3: CASSFSGGARDTQYF. The CDR3 DNA is TGTGCCAGCAGTTTTAGCGGGGGGGCCCGGGATACGCAGTATTTT. The full variable domain, its missing parts supplied by reference TRBV2 and TRBJ2-3, is EPEVTQTPSHQVTQMGQEVILRCVPISNHLYFYWYRQILGQKVEFLVSFYNNEISEKSEIFDDQFSVERPDGSNFTLKIRSTKLEDSAMYFCASSFSGGARDTQYFGPGTRLTVL.

Points on this clone: Distinct nucleotide sequences in the sample also encode this CDR3. The CDR3 coding sequence is TGCAGCGTTGGACAGGGGAACACTGAAGCTTTCTTT. Its protein product is CSVGQGNTEAFF. This chain uses TRBV29-1 with TRBJ1-1; 7 nucleotides match TRBD1. The ends lost 4 bases at V and 1 base at J; junction bases unmatched: 0. This CDR3 spans 12 amino acids. Looked up from germline, CDR1 is SQVTM and CDR2 is ANQGSEA.

This sequence joins TRBV5-4 and TRBJ1-2; 8 bases are shared with TRBD1. CDR1 and CDR2 from the germline V gene are SGHNT and YYREEE (reference sequence). The CDR3 is made up of 15 amino acids. Germline trimming cut 0 bases from V and 8 bases from J; bases unmatched to any gene: 9. The CDR3 DNA reads as TGTGCCAGCAGCTTGGTGGGGACAGGATCTTTCGGCTACACCTTC. This sequence encodes CASSLVGTGSFGYTF. The full variable domain, completed using reference TRBV5-4 and TRBJ1-2, is ETGVTQSPTHLIKTRGQQVTLRCSSQSGHNTVSWYQQALGQGPQFIFQYYREEENGRGNFPPRFSGLQFPNYSSELNVNALELDDSALYLCASSLVGTGSFGYTFGSGTRLTVV.

The chain employs TRBV29-1 and TRBJ2-5; D is unclear. Germline V gene lookup returns CDR1 SQVTM and CDR2 ANQGSEA. This CDR3 contains 11 residues. The ends were cut back, 4 bases at V and 5 bases at J, with 8 bases in the middle. The CDR3 region has the DNA TGCAGCGTTGCCCAGGCTGAGACCCAGTACTTC. Residues: CSVAQAETQYF.

This clone was counted only a few times. The chain uses TRBV5-4 and TRBJ2-3, with a tentative D call TRBD2 (6 bases). Germline V gene sequence: CDR1 SGHNT, CDR2 YYREEE (reference sequence). The CDR3 consists of 15 residues. The ends were cut back, 4 bases at V and 10 bases at J, with 22 bases in the middle. The CDR3 spells CASSTKGVSGVAQYF. CDR3 bases: TGTGCCAGCAGCACTAAAGGAGTTTCGGGGGTGGCGCAGTATTTT.

The chain uses TRBV4-2 and TRBJ2-1, with 12 bases that match TRBD2. V gave up 4 bases and J gave up 6 bases; unmatched junction bases: 4. Germline lookup yields CDR1 LGHNA and CDR2 YNFKEQ. This CDR3 is built from 15 residues. The CDR3 sequence is CASSPGLAGSNEQFF. The DNA of the CDR3 is TGTGCCAGCAGCCCGGGACTAGCGGGCTCCAATGAGCAGTTCTTC.

This chain's CDR3 is CASSLARLADTDTQYF. Here the CDR3 DNA reads TGTGCCAGCAGCTTGGCCAGGTTAGCGGACACAGATACGCAGTATTTT. The genes are TRBV5-4 and TRBJ2-3; TRBD2 is a possible D gene (6 bases). Germline-derived CDR1 and CDR2 are SGHNT and YYREEE (reference sequence). The CDR3 has 16 residues. V lost 0 bases and J 2 bases, leaving 13 bases between the germline ends.

The J gene is TRBJ2-3, the V gene TRBV19; 10 bases agree with TRBD1. This CDR3 spans 16 amino acids. The germline V gene encodes CDR1 LNHDA and CDR2 SQIVND (reference sequence). The J segment lost 4 bases and the V segment lost 1 base, leaving 5 bases of the junction unmatched. The CDR3 loop reads CASSIGGDRGADTQYF. The CDR3 DNA reads TGTGCCAGTAGTATAGGTGGGGACAGGGGCGCAGATACGCAGTATTTT.

V is TRBV7-9 and J is TRBJ1-1; TRBD1 matches at 7 bases. The junction had 15 bases not matched to a gene; V was cut back by 3 bases and J by 2 bases. The CDR3 totals 18 residues. Germline V gives CDR1 SEHNR, CDR2 FQNEAQ (reference sequence). CDR3 DNA sequence: TGTGCCAGCAGCTTTCGGGATTTCGGGAGGGGGCCTAACACTGAAGCTTTCTTT. This gives the protein CASSFRDFGRGPNTEAFF.

About this clone itself: The same CDR3 can be traced to other DNA sequences in this sample. This CDR3 is CASSLRTGGFYEQYF. In DNA form, the CDR3 reads TGTGCCAGCAGTTTAAGGACAGGGGGATTCTACGAGCAGTACTTC. The chain carries TRBV27 and TRBJ2-7; 10 bases are a match to TRBD1. J was trimmed by 3 bases and V by 2 bases; bases with no gene match: 4. There are 15 residues in the CDR3. Per the germline V gene, CDR1 is MNHEY and CDR2 is SMNVEV (reference sequence).

This chain joins TRBV2 and TRBJ2-3, with D perhaps TRBD2 (6 bases). CDR1 is SNHLY and CDR2 is FYNNEI in the germline V gene. The CDR3 has 12 amino acids. Trimming stripped 7 bases from V and 7 bases from J, with 12 bases between. DNA of the CDR3: TGTGCCAGCAACCAGGAGGGTTATACGCAGTATTTT. Protein: CASNQEGYTQYF. Full variable domain (outside the CDR3, taken from reference TRBV2 and TRBJ2-3): EPEVTQTPSHQVTQMGQEVILRCVPISNHLYFYWYRQILGQKVEFLVSFYNNEISEKSEIFDDQFSVERPDGSNFTLKIRSTKLEDSAMYFCASNQEGYTQYFGPGTRLTVL.

The V and J genes are TRBV30 and TRBJ1-1; 7 bases fit TRBD1. Trimming at V came to 0 bases and at J to 10 bases, leaving 8 bases not matched to a gene. This CDR3 region has 13 residues. From germline, CDR1 is GTSNPN and CDR2 SVGIG (reference sequence). CDR3 protein: CAWSVGGLGRAFF. CDR3 DNA: TGTGCCTGGAGTGTAGGGGGCCTGGGGCGAGCTTTCTTT. Full variable domain (remainder filled in from reference TRBV30 and TRBJ1-1): SQTIHQWPATLVQPVGSPLSLECTVEGTSNPNLYWYRQAAGRGLQLLFYSVGIGQISSEVPQNLSASRPQDRQFILSSKKLLLSDSGFYLCAWSVGGLGRAFFGQGTRLTVV.

The gene calls are TRBV5-4 and TRBJ2-1; 7 bases are shared with TRBD2. CDR1 is SGHNT and CDR2 is YYREEE in the germline V gene (reference sequence). The CDR3 has 12 residues. The ends lost 2 bases at V and 9 bases at J; junction bases unmatched: 2. The CDR3 DNA reads TGTGCCAGCAGCTTCGGGGGGACTGAGCAGTTCTTC. It is translated as CASSFGGTEQFF.

The V gene is TRBV6-1, the J gene TRBJ1-2, with D possibly matching TRBD1 (5 bases). The germline V and J ends were trimmed by 3 bases and 3 bases, with 14 bases remaining between them. CDR1 and CDR2 from the germline V gene are MNHNS and SASEGT. The CDR3 is 15 amino acids. The CDR3, as DNA: TGTGCCAGCAGTGATTACGGACAAATGCACTATGGCTACACCTTC. This translates into CASSDYGQMHYGYTF.

This clone has a handful of counts. This chain joins TRBV28 and TRBJ2-3; 7 bases agree with TRBD2. From germline, CDR1 is MDHEN and CDR2 SYDVKM. The CDR3 is made up of 14 amino acids. V lost 8 bases, J lost 3 bases, and 8 bases stayed unmatched. This chain's CDR3 is CASHERDRTDTQYF. The CDR3 coding sequence is TGTGCCAGCCATGAGCGGGACCGGACAGATACGCAGTATTTT.

The V and J genes are TRBV27 and TRBJ2-3, with 8 nucleotides matching TRBD1. The length of the CDR3 is 14 residues. Per germline, CDR1 MNHEY and CDR2 SMNVEV (reference sequence). With 6 bases clipped from V and 6 bases from J, the junction kept 8 bases outside the gene matches. For the CDR3, the DNA is TGTGCCAGCAGACCTGGACAGGGTATCGATACGCAGTATTTT. The encoded protein is CASRPGQGIDTQYF.